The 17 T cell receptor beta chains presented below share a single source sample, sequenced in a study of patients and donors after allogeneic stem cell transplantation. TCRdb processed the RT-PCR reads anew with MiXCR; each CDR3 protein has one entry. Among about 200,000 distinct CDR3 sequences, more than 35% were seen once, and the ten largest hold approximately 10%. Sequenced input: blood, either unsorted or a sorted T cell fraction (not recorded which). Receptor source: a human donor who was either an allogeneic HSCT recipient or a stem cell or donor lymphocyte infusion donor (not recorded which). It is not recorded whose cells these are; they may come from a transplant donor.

The CDR3 region has the DNA TGTGCCATCAGTAATGGGGCAGGGCTCACCGGGGAGCTGTTTTTT. Residues: CAISNGAGLTGELFF. V gene TRBV10-3 combines with J gene TRBJ2-2; weak D call: TRBD1 (5 bases). The V gene lost 5 bases and the J gene lost 4 bases, with 14 bases spanning the gap. The CDR3 contains 15 residues. CDR1 is ENHRY, CDR2 SYGVKD, per germline.

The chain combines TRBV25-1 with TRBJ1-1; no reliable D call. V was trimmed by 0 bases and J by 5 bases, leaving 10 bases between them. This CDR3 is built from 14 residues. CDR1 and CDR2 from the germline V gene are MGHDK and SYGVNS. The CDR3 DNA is TGTGCCAGCAGTGAATACAATACTGGGACTGAAGCTTTCTTT. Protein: CASSEYNTGTEAFF.

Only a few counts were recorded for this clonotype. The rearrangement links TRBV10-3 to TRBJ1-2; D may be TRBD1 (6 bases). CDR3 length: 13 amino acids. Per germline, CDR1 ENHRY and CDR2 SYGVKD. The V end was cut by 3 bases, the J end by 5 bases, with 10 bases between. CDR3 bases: TGTGCCATCAGTGAAGGACAGTCTTATGGCTACACCTTC. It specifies CAISEGQSYGYTF.

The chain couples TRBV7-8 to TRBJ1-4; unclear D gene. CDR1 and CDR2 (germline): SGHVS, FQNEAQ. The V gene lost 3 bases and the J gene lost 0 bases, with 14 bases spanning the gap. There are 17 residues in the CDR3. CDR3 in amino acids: CASSFRRGRPTNEKLFF. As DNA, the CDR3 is TGTGCCAGCAGCTTCAGGAGAGGGAGGCCAACTAATGAAAAACTGTTTTTT.

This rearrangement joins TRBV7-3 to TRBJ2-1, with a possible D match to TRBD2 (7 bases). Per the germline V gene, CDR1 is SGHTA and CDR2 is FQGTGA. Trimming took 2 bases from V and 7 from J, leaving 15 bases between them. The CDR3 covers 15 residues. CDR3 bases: TGTGCCAGCAGCTTAGCGGGGGCACGAAAGAATGAGCAGTTCTTC. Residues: CASSLAGARKNEQFF.

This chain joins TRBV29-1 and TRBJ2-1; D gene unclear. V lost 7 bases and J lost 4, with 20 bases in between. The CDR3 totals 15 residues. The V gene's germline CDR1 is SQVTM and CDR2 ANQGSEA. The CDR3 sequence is CSAVLGVKIYNEQFF. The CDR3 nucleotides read TGCAGCGCGGTCCTGGGTGTTAAAATTTACAATGAGCAGTTCTTC.

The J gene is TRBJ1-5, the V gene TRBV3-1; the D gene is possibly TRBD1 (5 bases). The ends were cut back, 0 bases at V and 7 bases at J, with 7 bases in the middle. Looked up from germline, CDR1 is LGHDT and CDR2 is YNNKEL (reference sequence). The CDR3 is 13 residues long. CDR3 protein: CASSQDEGQPQHF. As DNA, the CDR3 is TGTGCCAGCAGCCAAGATGAGGGGCAGCCCCAGCATTTT.

The CDR3 protein is CASSAGPGANVLTF. The CDR3 region has the DNA TGTGCCAGCAGTGCAGGTCCCGGGGCCAACGTCCTGACTTTC. The gene calls are TRBV6-1 and TRBJ2-6; D is undetermined. V was pared by 4 bases and J by 4 bases, with 8 bases between. Germline CDR1 and CDR2: MNHNS and SASEGT. This CDR3 has 14 residues.

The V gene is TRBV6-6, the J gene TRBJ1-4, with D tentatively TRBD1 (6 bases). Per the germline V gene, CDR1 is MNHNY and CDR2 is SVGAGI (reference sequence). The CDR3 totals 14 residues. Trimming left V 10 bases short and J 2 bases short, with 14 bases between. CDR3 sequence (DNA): TGTGCCACCTACAGGGACGCGACTAATGAAAAACTGTTTTTT. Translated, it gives CATYRDATNEKLFF.

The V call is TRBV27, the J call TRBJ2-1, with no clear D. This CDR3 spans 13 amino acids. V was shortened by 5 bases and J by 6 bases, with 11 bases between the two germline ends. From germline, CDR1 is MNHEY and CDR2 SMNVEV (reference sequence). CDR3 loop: CASSPAGPNEQFF. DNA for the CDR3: TGTGCCAGCAGTCCCGCTGGTCCCAATGAGCAGTTCTTC.

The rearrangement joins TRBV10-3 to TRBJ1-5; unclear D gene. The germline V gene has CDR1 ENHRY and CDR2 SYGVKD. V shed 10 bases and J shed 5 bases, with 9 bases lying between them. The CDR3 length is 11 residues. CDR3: CATGRHQPQHF. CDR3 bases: TGTGCCACCGGGAGGCATCAGCCCCAGCATTTT.

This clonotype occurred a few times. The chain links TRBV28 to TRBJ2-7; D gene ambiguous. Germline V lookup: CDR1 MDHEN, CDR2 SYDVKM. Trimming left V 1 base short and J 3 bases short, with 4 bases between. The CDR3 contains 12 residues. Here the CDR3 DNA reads TGTGCCAGCAGTTTATACAGCTACGAGCAGTACTTC. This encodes CASSLYSYEQYF.

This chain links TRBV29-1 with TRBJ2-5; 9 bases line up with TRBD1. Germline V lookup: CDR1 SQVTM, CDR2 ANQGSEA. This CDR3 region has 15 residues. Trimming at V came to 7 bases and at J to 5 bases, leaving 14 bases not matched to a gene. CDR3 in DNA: TGCAGCGCCGGAAGGGACAGGGAGGCTTACGAGACCCAGTACTTC. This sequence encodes CSAGRDREAYETQYF. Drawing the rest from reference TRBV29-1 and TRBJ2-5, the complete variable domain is SAVISQKPSRDICQRGTSLTIQCQVDSQVTMMFWYRQQPGQSLTLIATANQGSEATYESGFVIDKFPISRPNLTFSTLTVSNMSPEDSSIYLCSAGRDREAYETQYFGPGTRLLVL.

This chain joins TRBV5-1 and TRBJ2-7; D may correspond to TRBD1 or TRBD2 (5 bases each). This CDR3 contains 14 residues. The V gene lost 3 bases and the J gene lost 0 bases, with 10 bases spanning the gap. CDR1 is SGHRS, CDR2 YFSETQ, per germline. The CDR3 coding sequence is TGCGCCAGCAGCTGGGACGGTAACTCCTACGAGCAGTACTTC. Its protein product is CASSWDGNSYEQYF.

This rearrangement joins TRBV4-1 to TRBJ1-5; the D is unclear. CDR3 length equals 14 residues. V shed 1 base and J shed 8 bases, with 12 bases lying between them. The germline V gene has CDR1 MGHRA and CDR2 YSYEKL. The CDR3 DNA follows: TGCGCCAGCAGCCAAGGAGGGATGAGCAAGCCCCAGCATTTT. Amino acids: CASSQGGMSKPQHF.

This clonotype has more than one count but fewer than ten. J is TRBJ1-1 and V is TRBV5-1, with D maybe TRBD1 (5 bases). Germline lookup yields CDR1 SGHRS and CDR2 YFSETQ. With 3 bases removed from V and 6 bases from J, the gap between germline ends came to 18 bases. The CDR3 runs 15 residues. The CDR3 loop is CASSSGPSWGPEAFF. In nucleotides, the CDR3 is TGCGCCAGCAGCTCGGGCCCCTCTTGGGGCCCTGAAGCTTTCTTT.

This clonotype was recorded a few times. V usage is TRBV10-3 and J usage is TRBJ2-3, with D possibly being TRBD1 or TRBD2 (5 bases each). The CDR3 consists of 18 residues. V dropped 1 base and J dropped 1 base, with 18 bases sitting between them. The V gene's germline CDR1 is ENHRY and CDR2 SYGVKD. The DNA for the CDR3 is TGTGCCATCAGTGAGTTGGGGACCCCCAATGGAGGCACAGATACGCAGTATTTT. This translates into CAISELGTPNGGTDTQYF.